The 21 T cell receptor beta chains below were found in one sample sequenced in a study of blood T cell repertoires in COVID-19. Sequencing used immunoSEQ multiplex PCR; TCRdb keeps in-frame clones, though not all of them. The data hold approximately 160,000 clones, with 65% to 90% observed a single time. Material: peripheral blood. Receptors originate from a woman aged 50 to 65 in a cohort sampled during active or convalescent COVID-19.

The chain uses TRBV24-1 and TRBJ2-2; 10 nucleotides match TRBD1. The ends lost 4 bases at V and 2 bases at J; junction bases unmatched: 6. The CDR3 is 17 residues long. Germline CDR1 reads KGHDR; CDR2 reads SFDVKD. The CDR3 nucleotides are TGTGCCACCAGTGAACGGGACAGGGGTGCCAACACCGGGGAGCTGTTTTTT. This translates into CATSERDRGANTGELFF.

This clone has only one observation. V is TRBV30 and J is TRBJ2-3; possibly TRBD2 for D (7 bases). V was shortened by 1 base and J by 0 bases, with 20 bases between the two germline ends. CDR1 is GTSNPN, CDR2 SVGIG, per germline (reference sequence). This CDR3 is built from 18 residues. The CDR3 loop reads CAWSGRGAAPHSTDTQYF. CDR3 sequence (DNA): TGTGCCTGGAGTGGACGGGGGGCCGCCCCTCATAGCACAGATACGCAGTATTTT.

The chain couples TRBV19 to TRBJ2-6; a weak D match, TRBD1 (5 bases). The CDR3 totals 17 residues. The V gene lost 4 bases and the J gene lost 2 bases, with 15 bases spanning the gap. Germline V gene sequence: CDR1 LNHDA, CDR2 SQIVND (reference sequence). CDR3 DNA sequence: TGTGCCAGTAGTACCCTCCCACGACAGACTGGGGCCAACGTCCTGACTTTC. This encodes CASSTLPRQTGANVLTF.

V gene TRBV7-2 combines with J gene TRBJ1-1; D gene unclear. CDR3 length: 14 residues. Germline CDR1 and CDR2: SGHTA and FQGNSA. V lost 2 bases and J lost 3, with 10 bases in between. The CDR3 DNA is TGTGCCAGCAGCTTATTAGGTCGGGACACTGAAGCTTTCTTT. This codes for CASSLLGRDTEAFF.

For the CDR3, the DNA is TGTGCCAGCACCTTACAGTTTAGCAATCAGCCCCAGCATTTT. Translated, it gives CASTLQFSNQPQHF. The V and J genes are TRBV5-5 and TRBJ1-5, with no clear D. Germline V gene lookup returns CDR1 SGHKS and CDR2 YYEKEE (reference sequence). CDR3 size: 14 residues. Trimming shortened V by 6 bases and J by 0 bases, and 10 bases separated the two germline ends.

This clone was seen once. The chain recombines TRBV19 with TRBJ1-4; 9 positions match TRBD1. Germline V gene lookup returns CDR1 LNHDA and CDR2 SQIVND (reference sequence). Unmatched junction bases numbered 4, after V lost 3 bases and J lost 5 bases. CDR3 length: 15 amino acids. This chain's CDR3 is CASSIGQGRNEKLFF. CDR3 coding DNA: TGTGCCAGTAGTATCGGACAGGGGAGGAATGAAAAACTGTTTTTT.

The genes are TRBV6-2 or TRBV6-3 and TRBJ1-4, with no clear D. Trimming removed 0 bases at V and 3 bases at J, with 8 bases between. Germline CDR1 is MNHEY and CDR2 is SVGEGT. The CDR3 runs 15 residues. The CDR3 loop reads CASSYSGKANEKLFF. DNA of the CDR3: TGTGCCAGCAGTTACTCCGGGAAGGCTAATGAAAAACTGTTTTTT.

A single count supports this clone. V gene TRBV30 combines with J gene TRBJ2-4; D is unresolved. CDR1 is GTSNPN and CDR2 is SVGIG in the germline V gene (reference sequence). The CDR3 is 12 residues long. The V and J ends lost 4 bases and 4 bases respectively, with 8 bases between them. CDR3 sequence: CAWKKTKNIQYF. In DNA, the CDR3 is TGTGCCTGGAAAAAGACAAAAAACATTCAGTACTTC.

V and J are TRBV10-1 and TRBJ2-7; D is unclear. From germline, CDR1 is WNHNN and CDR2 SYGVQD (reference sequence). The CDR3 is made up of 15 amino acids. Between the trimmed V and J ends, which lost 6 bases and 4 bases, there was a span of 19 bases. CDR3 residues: CASRHTTNRSYEQYF. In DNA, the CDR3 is TGCGCCAGCAGACACACAACCAATCGATCGTACGAGCAGTACTTC.

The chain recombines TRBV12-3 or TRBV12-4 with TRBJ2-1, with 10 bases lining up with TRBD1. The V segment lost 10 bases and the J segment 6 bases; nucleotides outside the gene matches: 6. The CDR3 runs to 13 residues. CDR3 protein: CATGTGAPNEQFF. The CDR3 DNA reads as TGTGCCACCGGGACAGGGGCCCCCAATGAGCAGTTCTTC.

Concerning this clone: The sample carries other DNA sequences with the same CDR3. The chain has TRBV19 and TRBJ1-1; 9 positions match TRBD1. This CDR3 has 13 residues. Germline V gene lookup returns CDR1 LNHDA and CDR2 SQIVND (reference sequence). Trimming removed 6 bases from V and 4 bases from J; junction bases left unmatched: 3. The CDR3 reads CASSRQGGTEAFF. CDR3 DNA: TGTGCCAGTAGCCGACAGGGGGGCACTGAAGCTTTCTTT.

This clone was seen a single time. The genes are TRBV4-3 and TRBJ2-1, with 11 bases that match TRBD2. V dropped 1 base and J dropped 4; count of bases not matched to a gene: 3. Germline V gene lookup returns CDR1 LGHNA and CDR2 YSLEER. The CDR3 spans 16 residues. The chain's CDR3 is CASSQAGTSGYNEQFF. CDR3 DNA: TGCGCCAGCAGCCAAGCCGGGACTAGCGGATACAATGAGCAGTTCTTC.

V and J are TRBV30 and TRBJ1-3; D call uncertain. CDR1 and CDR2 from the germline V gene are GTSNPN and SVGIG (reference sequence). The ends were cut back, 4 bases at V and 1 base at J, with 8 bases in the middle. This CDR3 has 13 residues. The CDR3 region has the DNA TGTGCCTGGAATATACAATCTGGAAACACCATATATTTT. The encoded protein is CAWNIQSGNTIYF. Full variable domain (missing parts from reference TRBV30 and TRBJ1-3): SQTIHQWPATLVQPVGSPLSLECTVEGTSNPNLYWYRQAAGRGLQLLFYSVGIGQISSEVPQNLSASRPQDRQFILSSKKLLLSDSGFYLCAWNIQSGNTIYFGEGSWLTVV.

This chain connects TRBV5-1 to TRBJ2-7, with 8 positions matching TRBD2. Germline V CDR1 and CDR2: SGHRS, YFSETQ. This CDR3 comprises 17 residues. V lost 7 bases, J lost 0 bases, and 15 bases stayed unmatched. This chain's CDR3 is CASGRLARTRDSYEQYF. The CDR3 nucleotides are TGCGCCAGCGGCAGACTAGCGCGGACCCGAGACTCCTACGAGCAGTACTTC.

CDR3 in amino acids: CASSPGTVSNQPQHF. The CDR3 DNA follows: TGTGCCAGCAGCCCCGGGACAGTTAGCAATCAGCCCCAGCATTTT. V gene TRBV3-1 (or the pseudogene TRBV3-2) combines with J gene TRBJ1-5; 7 nucleotides line up with TRBD1. Germline V gives CDR1 LGHDT, CDR2 YNNKEL (reference sequence). CDR3 length: 15 amino acids. V shed 4 bases and J 0 bases; nucleotides not matched to a gene: 3.

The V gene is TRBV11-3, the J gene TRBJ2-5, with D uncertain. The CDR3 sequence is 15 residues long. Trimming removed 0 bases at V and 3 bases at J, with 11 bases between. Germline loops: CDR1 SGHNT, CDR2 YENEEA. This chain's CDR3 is CASSLDGNSKETQYF. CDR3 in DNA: TGTGCCAGCAGCTTAGACGGAAACAGCAAAGAGACCCAGTACTTC.

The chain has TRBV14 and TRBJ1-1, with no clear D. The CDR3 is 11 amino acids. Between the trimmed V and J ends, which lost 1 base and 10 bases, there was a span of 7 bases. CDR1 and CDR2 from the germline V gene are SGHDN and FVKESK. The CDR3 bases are TGTGCCAGCAGCCAAGCCGGGTTAGCTTTCTTT. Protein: CASSQAGLAFF.

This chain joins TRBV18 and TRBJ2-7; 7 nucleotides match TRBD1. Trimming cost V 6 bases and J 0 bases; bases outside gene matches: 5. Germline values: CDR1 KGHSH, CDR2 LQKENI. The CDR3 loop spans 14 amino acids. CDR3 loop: CASSFRDSSYEQYF. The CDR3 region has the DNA TGTGCCAGCTCCTTCCGGGACAGCTCCTACGAGCAGTACTTC.

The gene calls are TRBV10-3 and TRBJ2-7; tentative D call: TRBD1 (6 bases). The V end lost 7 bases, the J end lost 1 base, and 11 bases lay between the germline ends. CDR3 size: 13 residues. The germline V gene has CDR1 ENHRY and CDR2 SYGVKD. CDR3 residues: CAITGQGSYEQYF. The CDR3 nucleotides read TGTGCCATCACAGGCCAGGGGTCCTACGAGCAGTACTTC.

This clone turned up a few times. The CDR3 DNA reads as TGTGCCAGCAGCCTCCCCCCCACAGATACGCAGTATTTT. It specifies CASSLPPTDTQYF. The chain employs TRBV13 and TRBJ2-3; no reliable D call. CDR1 and CDR2 from the germline V gene are PRHDT and FYEKMQ (reference sequence). This CDR3 contains 13 residues. V was pared by 5 bases and J by 2 bases, with 8 bases between.

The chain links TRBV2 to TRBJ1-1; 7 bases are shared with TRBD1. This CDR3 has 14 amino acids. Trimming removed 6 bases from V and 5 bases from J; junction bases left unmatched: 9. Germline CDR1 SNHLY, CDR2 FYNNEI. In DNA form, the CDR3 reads TGTGCCAGCAGATATGACAGGGTAGGGACTGAAGCTTTCTTT. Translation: CASRYDRVGTEAFF. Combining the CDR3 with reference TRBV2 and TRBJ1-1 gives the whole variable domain EPEVTQTPSHQVTQMGQEVILRCVPISNHLYFYWYRQILGQKVEFLVSFYNNEISEKSEIFDDQFSVERPDGSNFTLKIRSTKLEDSAMYFCASRYDRVGTEAFFGQGTRLTVV.